The 3 T cell receptor beta chains below come from one sample, sequenced in a study of OX40 agonist ivuxolimab in advanced cancers. The assay was immunoSEQ multiplex PCR, and TCRdb's table has in-frame clones only and misses some. The sample yields fewer than 25,000 clones, 80% to 90% seen once. The sample here was CD4+ or CD8+ T cells sorted from blood, taken in a trial of the OX40 agonist ivuxolimab. The receptor set was obtained from an adult with an advanced solid tumor such as melanoma, head and neck, liver or kidney cancer.

The J gene is TRBJ2-5, the V gene TRBV7-9; D unresolved. The germline V gene encodes CDR1 SEHNR and CDR2 FQNEAQ (reference sequence). The CDR3 contains 13 residues. Trimming shortened V by 1 base and J by 0 bases, and 3 bases separated the two germline ends. CDR3 DNA: TGTGCCAGCAGCTTAGTACACCAAGAGACCCAGTACTTC. It is translated as CASSLVHQETQYF.

The sample holds a few counts of this clone. The chain joins TRBV4-3 to TRBJ2-7; D tentatively fits TRBD1 or TRBD2 (6 bases each). Germline CDR1 LGHNA, CDR2 YSLEER. The length of the CDR3 is 13 residues. V was trimmed by 8 bases and J by 6 bases, leaving 17 bases between them. CDR3 nucleotides: TGCGCCAGCTCCCCGGGGGCCTCGAGCGAGCAGTACTTC. The encoded protein is CASSPGASSEQYF.

CDR3 sequence (DNA): TGTGCCAGCAGCCAATTCGATCTGCTCCAAGAGACCCAGTACTTC. Translating gives CASSQFDLLQETQYF. The chain joins TRBV4-2 to TRBJ2-5; D not certain. The germline V gene has CDR1 LGHNA and CDR2 YNFKEQ. This CDR3 is 15 amino acids long. V dropped 2 bases and J dropped 1 base, with 11 bases sitting between them.